Presented here are 24 T cell receptor beta chains from one specimen sequenced in a study of CD8+CD57+ T cells in acquired aplastic anemia. TCR beta VDJ and CDR3 were profiled, and genomic DNA was the template. One entry per CDR3 protein results from TCRdb running MiXCR on the reads. The sample has hundreds of thousands of distinct CDR3 sequences; around a third are singletons. Patients picked for sequencing had shown CD8+CD57+ cell expansion detected by flow cytometry. Sequenced material: sorted CD4+, CD8+, or CD8+CD57+ T cells (not recorded which) from PBMCs. Receptor source: a human donor with aplastic anemia.

For this clonotype: A read error may produce the germline difference seen at one junction end. The V and J genes are TRBV9 and TRBJ2-5, with unresolved D. The CDR3 consists of 15 residues. Germline V gives CDR1 SGDLS, CDR2 YYNGEE. In DNA form, the CDR3 reads TGTGCCAGCAGCCTAATGGGGTTTCAACAAGAGACCCAGTGCTTC. Translating gives CASSLMGFQQETQCF.

The CDR3 nucleotides read TGCGCCAGCAGCCCCATTGGTAGCGGGGGGTCAGGTGAGCAGTTCTTC. Its translation: CASSPIGSGGSGEQFF. The gene calls are TRBV10-1 and TRBJ2-1, with TRBD2 matching 10 bases. The V gene's germline CDR1 is WNHNN and CDR2 SYGVQD (reference sequence). Unmatched junction bases numbered 14, after V lost 6 bases and J lost 9 bases. CDR3 length equals 16 residues.

As to this clonotype: A read error is possible here, since a much larger clone lies one base away. The V and J genes are TRBV7-9 and TRBJ1-2, with D possibly TRBD1 on 5 matching bases. CDR3 length: 15 residues. Between the trimmed V and J ends, which lost 10 bases and 0 bases, there was a span of 18 bases. Germline V gene lookup returns CDR1 SEHNR and CDR2 FQNEAQ (reference sequence). CDR3 nucleotides: TGTGCCATCTTTTCCGACAGAGGATCTAACTATGGCTACACCTTC. This translates into CAIFSDRGSNYGYTF. Together with reference TRBV7-9 and TRBJ1-2, the CDR3 gives the full variable domain: DTGVSQNPRHKITKRGQNVTFRCDPISEHNRLYWYRQTLGQGPEFLTYFQNEAQLEKSRLLSDRFSAERPKGSFSTLEIQRTEQGDSAMYLCAIFSDRGSNYGYTFGSGTRLTVV.

In this sample, this clonotype turned up many times. The chain couples TRBV4-3 to TRBJ2-3, with D perhaps matching TRBD1 (6 bases). With 0 bases removed from V and 5 bases from J, the gap between germline ends came to 9 bases. This CDR3 has 14 residues. CDR1 and CDR2 from the germline V gene are LGHNA and YSLEER. The CDR3 DNA reads as TGCGCCAGCAGCCAAGAGGGACAAGGAGATACGCAGTATTTT. Translated, it gives CASSQEGQGDTQYF.

This clonotype was counted a few times. The V gene is TRBV6-2 or TRBV6-3, the J gene TRBJ1-5; TRBD1 matches at 7 bases. Losses at the gene ends were 0 bases for V and 5 bases for J; bases not matched to a gene: 4. The CDR3 sequence is 15 residues long. Germline V gene lookup returns CDR1 MNHEY and CDR2 SVGEGT. The CDR3 region is CASSYSDRSYQPQHF. CDR3 nucleotide sequence: TGTGCCAGCAGTTACTCGGACAGGTCCTATCAGCCCCAGCATTTT.

The rearrangement joins TRBV7-9 to TRBJ2-7; D is unclear. This CDR3 is 14 amino acids long. CDR1 is SEHNR, CDR2 FQNEAQ, per germline (reference sequence). V was shortened by 4 bases and J by 0 bases, with 10 bases between the two germline ends. The CDR3 here is CASSSTTYSYEQYV. The CDR3 nucleotides are TGTGCCAGCAGCTCGACGACATACTCCTACGAGCAGTACGTC.

The rearrangement links TRBV9 to TRBJ2-7, with D perhaps matching TRBD1 or TRBD2 (7 bases each). CDR1 SGDLS and CDR2 YYNGEE come from the germline V gene. Trimming left V 0 bases short and J 3 bases short, with 13 bases between. The CDR3 has 15 amino acids. Here the CDR3 reads CASSVGGGGGYEQYF. The DNA of the CDR3 is TGTGCCAGCAGCGTAGGAGGGGGCGGGGGCTACGAGCAGTACTTC.

Comments on this clonotype: Compared with germline, one end of the junction differs, possibly owing to a read error. The chain couples TRBV25-1 to TRBJ1-6, with 10 bases aligning to TRBD1. Germline V CDR1 and CDR2: MGHDK, SYGVNS. The CDR3 totals 15 residues. The chain's CDR3 is CASNEGDRGNSPLHF. In DNA form, the CDR3 reads TGTGCCAGCAATGAAGGGGACAGGGGAAATTCACCCCTCCACTTT.

This clonotype was observed at least ten times. The J gene is TRBJ1-5, the V gene TRBV29-1, with D maybe TRBD1 (5 bases). This CDR3 has 16 residues. The V end lost 3 bases, the J end lost 3 bases, and 18 bases lay between the germline ends. The germline gives CDR1 SQVTM, CDR2 ANQGSEA. In DNA, the CDR3 is TGCAGCGTTGAGGGCGGTAATAGGGGATACAATCAGCCCCAGCATTTT. Encoded protein: CSVEGGNRGYNQPQHF.

The chain is built from TRBV7-2 and TRBJ1-2; 7 bases map to TRBD1. Germline V gene data show CDR1 as SGHTA and CDR2 as FQGNSA. This CDR3 has 14 amino acids. After removal of 2 bases from V and 6 bases from J, the junction contained 6 bases not matched to a gene. CDR3 bases: TGTGCCAGCAGCTTAAACAGGGGCATCGATGGCTACACCTTC. This translates into CASSLNRGIDGYTF.

The genes are TRBV6-1 and TRBJ2-3; no reliable D call. Deletions cut 1 base from V and 8 bases from J, with 10 bases between. The CDR3 is 13 amino acids. Germline V gene data show CDR1 as MNHNS and CDR2 as SASEGT. The CDR3 is CASSEELGSTQYF. The CDR3 bases are TGTGCCAGCAGTGAAGAGCTAGGCAGTACGCAGTATTTT.

Comments on this clonotype: The junction differs from germline at one of its ends, possibly a read error. The chain couples TRBV5-1 to TRBJ2-7; TRBD1 or TRBD2 may be the D gene (7 bases each). The CDR3 covers 16 residues. Germline V lookup: CDR1 SGHRS, CDR2 YFSETQ. Here the CDR3 DNA reads TGCGCCAGCTCCCAGGGGGGGTCAGGGAAGATATACGCGCAGTACTTC. This encodes CASSQGGSGKIYAQYF.

Concerning this clonotype itself: This may be a read error, as it is one base from a much larger clone. This likely comes from a read error, as the CDR3 has no conserved phenylalanine or tryptophan at its end. This chain connects TRBV9 to TRBJ1-6; TRBD1 is a possible D gene (5 bases). The germline CDR1 and CDR2 sequences are SGDLS and YYNGEE. V lost 4 bases and J 0 bases, leaving 11 bases between the germline ends. This CDR3 has 16 amino acids. For the CDR3, the DNA is TGTGCCAGCAGCCCCAGACAGAGCTCCTATAATTCACCCCTCCACCTT. As protein: CASSPRQSSYNSPLHL.

This clonotype has just one count. Since a much larger clone is just one base distant, this may be a read error. The genes are TRBV7-3 and TRBJ2-7; 9 bases map to TRBD1. The CDR3 spans 12 residues. V was clipped by 6 bases and J by 6 bases; unmatched bases: 3. Germline V gene data show CDR1 as SGHTA and CDR2 as FQGTGA. The CDR3 sequence: CASSEGQGEQYF. CDR3 coding DNA: TGTGCCAGCAGTGAGGGACAGGGCGAGCAGTACTTC.

This clonotype came up many times. The chain recombines TRBV7-9 with TRBJ1-2; D gene uncertain. The CDR3 consists of 17 residues. Germline CDR1 reads SEHNR; CDR2 reads FQNEAQ (reference sequence). V was clipped by 4 bases and J by 7 bases, with 25 bases between them. CDR3 residues: CASSSSGIRVPPVGYTF. For the CDR3, the DNA is TGTGCCAGCAGCTCATCAGGTATTAGGGTGCCCCCAGTTGGCTACACCTTC.

This clonotype showed up just a few times. The chain combines TRBV6-1 with TRBJ2-7; no clear D gene. Germline lookup yields CDR1 MNHNS and CDR2 SASEGT. The CDR3 is 15 amino acids. The ends were cut back, 1 base at V and 3 bases at J, with 13 bases in the middle. The CDR3 sequence: CASSEGLQADYEQYF. CDR3 in DNA: TGTGCCAGCAGTGAAGGGCTTCAGGCGGACTACGAGCAGTACTTC.

This clonotype came up a few times. The V gene is TRBV4-1, the J gene TRBJ1-4; perhaps TRBD1 as D (5 bases). Germline CDR1 reads MGHRA; CDR2 reads YSYEKL. The CDR3 runs 17 residues. V was pared by 0 bases and J by 0 bases, with 11 bases between. The CDR3 loop is CASSQDRGTATNEKLFF. The DNA of the CDR3 is TGCGCCAGCAGCCAAGATCGGGGGACCGCAACTAATGAAAAACTGTTTTTT.

The J gene is TRBJ1-1, the V gene TRBV25-1, with 7 bases lining up with TRBD1. This CDR3 spans 15 amino acids. Losses at the gene ends were 5 bases for V and 4 bases for J; bases not matched to a gene: 10. Germline V gene sequence: CDR1 MGHDK, CDR2 SYGVNS. CDR3 nucleotide sequence: TGTGCCAGCAGTCCTCAGGGGGGGGCGGGCACTGAAGCTTTCTTT. Translated, it gives CASSPQGGAGTEAFF.

This sequence joins TRBV9 and TRBJ2-3; tentative D call: TRBD2 (7 bases). Germline CDR1 and CDR2: SGDLS and YYNGEE. V was shortened by 4 bases and J by 2 bases, with 14 bases between the two germline ends. The CDR3 sequence is 15 residues long. The CDR3 here is CASSLGGGATDTQYF. The CDR3 coding sequence is TGTGCCAGCAGCCTAGGGGGGGGCGCCACAGATACGCAGTATTTT.

Many counts were recorded for this clonotype. This sequence joins TRBV7-2 and TRBJ2-7; the match to TRBD2 covers 9 bases. The V gene's germline CDR1 is SGHTA and CDR2 FQGNSA. After removal of 4 bases from V and 6 bases from J, the junction contained 10 bases not matched to a gene. This CDR3 has 15 residues. CDR3 protein: CASSSLASGVSEQYF. In DNA, the CDR3 is TGTGCCAGCAGCTCCTTAGCTAGCGGGGTAAGCGAGCAGTACTTC. Filled out from reference TRBV7-2 and TRBJ2-7, the complete variable domain reads GAGVSQSPSNKVTEKGKDVELRCDPISGHTALYWYRQSLGQGLEFLIYFQGNSAPDKSGLPSDRFSAERTGGSVSTLTIQRTQQEDSAVYLCASSSLASGVSEQYFGPGTRLTVT.

This rearrangement joins TRBV12-3 or TRBV12-4 to TRBJ1-1; tentative D call: TRBD1 (5 bases). This CDR3 has 14 amino acids. Trimming removed 1 base from V and 10 bases from J, with 16 bases in between. Here the CDR3 DNA reads TGTGCCAGCAGTTTAGGCCCGGCAGGGTCGGGAGCTTTCTTT. Its translation is CASSLGPAGSGAFF.

Note on this clonotype: At one end, the junction sequence differs from germline, possibly due to a read error. The chain joins TRBV10-3 to TRBJ2-7; 9 nucleotides agree with TRBD2. The CDR3 is 14 amino acids. The germline gives CDR1 ENHRY, CDR2 SYGVKD. CDR3 nucleotides: TGTGCTATCAGTGAATTAGCGGGGGCCTACGAGCAGTACTTC. It yields the protein CAISELAGAYEQYF.

The rearrangement uses TRBV24-1 and TRBJ1-5; no reliable D call. The ends were cut back, 6 bases at V and 6 bases at J, with 11 bases in the middle. The CDR3 spans 13 residues. Germline CDR1 reads KGHDR; CDR2 reads SFDVKD. CDR3 region: CATSPGLGQPQHF. Written as DNA, the CDR3 is TGTGCCACCAGTCCCGGGCTCGGTCAGCCCCAGCATTTT.

The CDR3 loop reads CASRRGQGGSPLHF. The CDR3 DNA sequence: TGTGCCAGTAGACGTGGACAGGGCGGCTCACCCCTCCACTTT. V usage is TRBV19 and J usage is TRBJ1-6, with TRBD1 matching 8 bases. The length of the CDR3 is 14 residues. Germline assignment: CDR1 LNHDA and CDR2 SQIVND (reference sequence). V lost 6 bases to trimming and J lost 10 bases; unmatched junction nucleotides: 8.